Listed here is a single T cell receptor (beta chain). Its matching antigen is unknown. Germline V gives CDR1 MNHEY, CDR2 SMNVEV (reference sequence). Trimming shortened V by 3 bases and J by 5 bases, and 11 bases separated the two germline ends. The length of the CDR3 is 13 residues. A total of 1 to 8 samples per patient were collected pretreatment and on-treatment. The assay was immunoSEQ multiplex PCR, and TCRdb's table has in-frame clones only and misses some. The sample has 50,000 to 55,000 clones, approximately 77% seen once. This sample was included in a study of PD-L1 blockade in urothelial cancer. Study overall: Median blood clonality was around 0.08, with 75,000 to 100,000 unique TCRs. Notes on the study in general: Durable-benefit patients showed greater tumor-associated blood clone expansion at 3 weeks.

The chain recombines TRBV27 with TRBJ2-7; D not certain. The sequence was collected from a man in his 70s with urothelial cancer. Sequencing was performed on PBMCs, taken around atezolizumab (anti-PD-L1) treatment. The CDR3 loop reads CASSFQFSNEQYF. In DNA, the CDR3 is TGTGCCAGCAGTTTTCAGTTTTCCAACGAGCAGTACTTC.